The next 18 T cell receptor beta chains were all read from a single sample in a study of human T cells and chemical hapten exposure. Time point specified: patch test 1, 2 weeks after DPC sensitization. This sample's treatment: therapeutic diphenylcyclopropenone sensitization with weekly scalp DPC. TCRdb redid the calling of the RACE reads with MiXCR, one entry per CDR3 protein. Altogether around 74,000 distinct CDR3 sequences are present, around a third being singletons, with the ten largest covering nearly 9%. The material was whole blood, obtained in connection with sensitization to the hapten diphenylcyclopropenone (DPC). These receptors all come from a man aged 35 to 55 with alopecia areata. Some clones in this sample may be carry-over from other donors' samples.

V is TRBV9 and J is TRBJ1-5, with no clear D. The V gene's germline CDR1 is SGDLS and CDR2 YYNGEE. The CDR3 runs 13 residues. The ends were cut back, 2 bases at V and 4 bases at J, with 7 bases in the middle. DNA of the CDR3: TGTGCCAGCAGCGTGGGTAGTAATCAGCCCCAGCATTTT. It translates to CASSVGSNQPQHF.

This chain joins TRBV20-1 and TRBJ1-1; D gene unclear. The CDR3 loop spans 11 amino acids. The V and J ends lost 6 bases and 1 base respectively, with 6 bases between them. Per germline, CDR1 DFQATT and CDR2 SNEGSKA (reference sequence). CDR3 nucleotides: TGCAGTGCCCCAGGGAACACTGAAGCTTTCTTT. Translated, it gives CSAPGNTEAFF.

At least ten counts were recorded for this clonotype. The J gene is TRBJ2-1, the V gene TRBV4-3; 9 nucleotides align to TRBD1. The junction had 6 bases not matched to a gene; V was cut back by 3 bases and J by 6 bases. There are 15 residues in the CDR3. CDR1 is LGHNA and CDR2 is YSLEER in the germline V gene. CDR3 sequence (DNA): TGCGCCAGCAGCCACGAGATGACAGGGGGCAATGAGCAGTTCTTC. This encodes CASSHEMTGGNEQFF.

This clonotype was seen a few times. This sequence joins TRBV28 and TRBJ1-5; 9 bases agree with TRBD1. The germline gives CDR1 MDHEN, CDR2 SYDVKM. This CDR3 is built from 15 residues. The V gene end was trimmed by 6 bases and the J gene end by 3 bases; junction bases not matched to a gene: 6. The CDR3 region is CASRLSQGANQPQHF. Here the CDR3 DNA reads TGTGCCAGCAGACTATCACAGGGGGCCAATCAGCCCCAGCATTTT.

This rearrangement joins TRBV4-1 to TRBJ2-6; D is perhaps TRBD1 (5 bases). CDR1 and CDR2 (germline): MGHRA, YSYEKL. There are 19 residues in the CDR3. Trimming pared 4 bases from V and 3 bases from J, leaving 22 bases between. The DNA of the CDR3 is TGCGCCAGCAGCCGACAGACAGCGACACTCAAACTTGGGGCCAACGTCCTGACTTTC. Protein sequence: CASSRQTATLKLGANVLTF.

The gene calls are TRBV18 and TRBJ1-5, with TRBD1 matching over 7 bases. There are 13 residues in the CDR3. J gave up 6 bases and V 3 bases, and 2 bases lay outside the gene matches. From germline, CDR1 is KGHSH and CDR2 LQKENI. DNA of the CDR3: TGTGCCAGCTCACCGGAGGGGGCTCAGCCCCAGCATTTT. Its protein is CASSPEGAQPQHF.

The chain is built from TRBV6-1 and TRBJ1-4; maybe TRBD1 (5 bases). Trimming removed 7 bases from V and 10 bases from J, with 19 bases in between. The CDR3 runs 14 residues. Germline-derived CDR1 and CDR2 are MNHNS and SASEGT. For the CDR3, the DNA is TGTGCCAGCATTCCCGAACCGGGACGGCCAAAACTGTTTTTT. Translating gives CASIPEPGRPKLFF.

This clonotype was found a few times. V gene TRBV5-6 combines with J gene TRBJ2-1, with TRBD2 identical over 16 bases. The CDR3 consists of 20 residues. Germline V gene lookup returns CDR1 SGHDT and CDR2 YYEEEE. Trimming removed 4 bases from V and 1 base from J; junction bases left unmatched: 11. The CDR3 DNA is TGTGCCAGCAGCCAACTCCTGCCGGGACTAGCGGGAGGGTCCTACAATGAGCAGTTCTTC. It translates to CASSQLLPGLAGGSYNEQFF.

The rearrangement links TRBV7-2 to TRBJ2-5; the D is unclear. This CDR3 comprises 14 residues. The germline V and J ends were trimmed by 0 bases and 2 bases, with 7 bases remaining between them. Looked up from germline, CDR1 is SGHTA and CDR2 is FQGNSA. For the CDR3, the DNA is TGTGCCAGCAGCTTAGCCCAGCAGCAAGAGACCCAGTACTTC. Encoded protein: CASSLAQQQETQYF. The variable domain in full, with the rest retrieved from reference TRBV7-2 and TRBJ2-5, is GAGVSQSPSNKVTEKGKDVELRCDPISGHTALYWYRQSLGQGLEFLIYFQGNSAPDKSGLPSDRFSAERTGGSVSTLTIQRTQQEDSAVYLCASSLAQQQETQYFGPGTRLLVL.

This clonotype showed up just a few times. The chain has TRBV28 and TRBJ2-1; 10 nucleotides line up with TRBD2. The ends lost 7 bases at V and 7 bases at J; junction bases unmatched: 10. Germline CDR1 reads MDHEN; CDR2 reads SYDVKM. This CDR3 contains 15 residues. The CDR3 bases are TGTGCCAGCAAGGTGTCTAGCGGGAGTATTAATGAGCAGTTCTTC. Its protein product is CASKVSSGSINEQFF.

The chain combines TRBV7-3 with TRBJ2-1; maybe TRBD2 (5 bases). V dropped 6 bases and J dropped 0 bases, with 15 bases sitting between them. There are 16 residues in the CDR3. Germline-derived CDR1 and CDR2 are SGHTA and FQGTGA. The CDR3 DNA follows: TGTGCCAGCAGTTTGAGGGCCCGTAGCTCCTACAATGAGCAGTTCTTC. Translated, it gives CASSLRARSSYNEQFF.

This clonotype was picked up a small number of times. The chain uses TRBV6-6 and TRBJ1-5; D might be TRBD1 (5 bases). Trimming took off 0 bases at V and 2 bases at J, with 8 bases between the two ends. CDR1 and CDR2 (germline): MNHNY, SVGAGI (reference sequence). This CDR3 spans 15 amino acids. CDR3 coding DNA: TGTGCCAGCAGTTACTCGTCACAGGGCAATCAGCCCCAGCATTTT. It specifies CASSYSSQGNQPQHF.

This clonotype was found a few times. The gene calls are TRBV6-5 and TRBJ2-5, with 7 bases that match TRBD1. V shed 7 bases, J shed 4 bases, and the junction held 6 bases outside the gene matches. The CDR3 contains 13 residues. Germline lookup yields CDR1 MNHEY and CDR2 SVGAGI. CDR3 bases: TGTGCCAGCAAGCGGTCAGGGGGAGAGACCCAGTACTTC. Its translation is CASKRSGGETQYF.

This clonotype appeared many times. The V call is TRBV20-1, the J call TRBJ2-7; D may be TRBD2 (5 bases). Trimming stripped 1 base from V and 6 bases from J, with 13 bases between. The V gene's germline CDR1 is DFQATT and CDR2 SNEGSKA (reference sequence). The length of the CDR3 is 13 residues. CDR3 in amino acids: CSARVGSGSEQYF. CDR3 nucleotide sequence: TGCAGTGCTAGAGTCGGTTCGGGGAGCGAGCAGTACTTC.

The V and J genes are TRBV20-1 and TRBJ1-1, with D unclear. Looked up from germline, CDR1 is DFQATT and CDR2 is SNEGSKA (reference sequence). CDR3 length: 11 residues. Trimming cost V 3 bases and J 4 bases, with 6 bases left between them. The CDR3 spells CSASQGTEAFF. The CDR3 DNA is TGCAGTGCTAGTCAAGGCACTGAAGCTTTCTTT.

The CDR3, as DNA: TGTGCCAGCAGCGTAGTGCCGGGACTTAGGACCGGGGAGCTGTTTTTT. Its protein product is CASSVVPGLRTGELFF. V and J are TRBV9 and TRBJ2-2; tentative D call: TRBD2 (6 bases). The V gene's germline CDR1 is SGDLS and CDR2 YYNGEE. The CDR3 runs to 16 residues. The V gene lost 0 bases and the J gene lost 5 bases, with 14 bases spanning the gap.

This rearrangement joins TRBV11-2 to TRBJ2-1, with 8 bases lining up with TRBD1. V shed 8 bases, J shed 4 bases, and the junction held 10 bases outside the gene matches. From germline, CDR1 is SGHAT and CDR2 FQNNGV. The CDR3 contains 15 residues. CDR3 in amino acids: CASSGGTGIYNEQFF. The CDR3 bases are TGTGCCAGCTCAGGGGGGACAGGCATATACAATGAGCAGTTCTTC.

The J gene is TRBJ1-3, the V gene TRBV6-2 or TRBV6-3; no definite D call. The germline CDR1 and CDR2 sequences are MNHEY and SVGEGT. The CDR3 totals 13 residues. V was cut by 0 bases and J by 2 bases, with 2 bases left in between. CDR3: CASSYSTGNTIYF. The CDR3 DNA sequence: TGTGCCAGCAGTTACTCGACTGGAAACACCATATATTTT.